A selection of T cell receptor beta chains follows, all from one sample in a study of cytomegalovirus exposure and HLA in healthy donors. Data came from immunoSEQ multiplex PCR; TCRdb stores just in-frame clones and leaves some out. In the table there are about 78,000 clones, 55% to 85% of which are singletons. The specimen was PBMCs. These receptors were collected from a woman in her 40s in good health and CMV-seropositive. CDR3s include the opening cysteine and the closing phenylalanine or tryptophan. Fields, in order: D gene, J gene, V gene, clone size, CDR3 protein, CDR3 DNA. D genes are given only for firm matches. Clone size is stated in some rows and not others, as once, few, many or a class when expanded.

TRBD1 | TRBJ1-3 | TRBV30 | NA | CAWKASTATGLGNTIYF | TGTGCCTGGAAAGCCAGTACCGCGACAGGGTTAGGAAACACCATATATTTT
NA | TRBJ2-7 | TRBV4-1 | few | CASSQGGQLTSYEQYF | TGCGCCAGCAGCCAAGGAGGACAGTTGACATCCTACGAGCAGTACTTC
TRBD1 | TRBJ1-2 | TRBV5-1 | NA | CASSLEAGQAETNYGYTF | TGCGCCAGCAGCTTGGAGGCCGGACAGGCCGAAACTAACTATGGCTACACCTTC
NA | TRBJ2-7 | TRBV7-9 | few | CASSLAGLSYEQYF | TGTGCCAGCAGCTTGGCGGGGCTCTCCTACGAGCAGTACTTC
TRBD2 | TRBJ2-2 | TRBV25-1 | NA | CASPGGALGELFF | TGTGCCAGTCCCGGGGGGGCGCTCGGGGAGCTGTTTTTT
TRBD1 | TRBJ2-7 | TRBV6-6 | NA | CASLPSQGTYEQYF | TGTGCCAGCCTCCCCTCACAGGGGACCTACGAGCAGTACTTC
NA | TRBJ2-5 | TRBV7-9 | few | CASSQGGGANQETQYF | TGTGCCAGCAGCCAAGGAGGGGGGGCGAACCAAGAGACCCAGTACTTC
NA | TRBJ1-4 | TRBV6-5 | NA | CASSYARAQANEKLFF | TGTGCCAGCAGTTATGCCAGGGCCCAGGCTAATGAAAAACTGTTTTTT
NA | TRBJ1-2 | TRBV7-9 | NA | CASSPGATKSRGYTF | TGTGCCAGCAGCCCCGGCGCCACTAAATCCCGTGGCTACACCTTC
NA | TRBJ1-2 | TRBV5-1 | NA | CASSLVAGTYGYTF | TGCGCCAGCAGCTTGGTTGCGGGCACCTATGGCTACACCTTC
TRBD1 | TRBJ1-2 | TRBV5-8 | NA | CASARGGPGYTF | TGTGCCAGCGCTAGAGGGGGCCCTGGCTACACCTTC
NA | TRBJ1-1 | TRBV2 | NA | CASRQGTEAFF | TGTGCCAGCAGGCAGGGAACTGAAGCTTTCTTT
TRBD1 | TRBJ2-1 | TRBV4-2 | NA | CASSQDRGLSSYNEQFF | TGTGCCAGCAGCCAAGATAGGGGGCTGAGCTCCTACAATGAGCAGTTCTTC
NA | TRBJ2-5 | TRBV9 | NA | CASSGTGETQYF | TGTGCCAGCAGCGGGACTGGGGAGACCCAGTACTTC
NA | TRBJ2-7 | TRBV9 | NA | CASSPLGVNSYEQYF | TGTGCCAGCAGCCCCCTGGGAGTTAACTCCTACGAGCAGTACTTC
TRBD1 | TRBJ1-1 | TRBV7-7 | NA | CASSLSPGGEAFF | TGTGCCAGCAGCCTTTCCCCAGGGGGCGAAGCTTTCTTT
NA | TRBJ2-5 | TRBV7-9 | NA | CASSLNSQETQYF | TGTGCCAGCAGCTTAAACAGCCAAGAGACCCAGTACTTC
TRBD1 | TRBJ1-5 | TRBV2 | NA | CASTQDRVSNQPQHF | TGTGCCAGCACTCAGGACAGGGTGAGCAATCAGCCCCAGCATTTT
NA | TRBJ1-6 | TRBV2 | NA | CASSYGESPLHF | TGTGCCAGCAGTTACGGGGAGTCACCCCTCCACTTT
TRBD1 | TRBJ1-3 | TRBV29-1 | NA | CSVGTGVGNTIYF | TGCAGCGTTGGGACAGGGGTAGGAAACACCATATATTTT
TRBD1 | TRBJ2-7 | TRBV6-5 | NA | CASSPGTGSSYEQYF | TGTGCCAGCAGTCCCGGGACAGGGAGCTCCTACGAGCAGTACTTC
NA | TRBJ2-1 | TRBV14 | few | CASSQDNLLYNEQFF | TGTGCCAGCAGCCAAGACAATTTACTCTACAATGAGCAGTTCTTC
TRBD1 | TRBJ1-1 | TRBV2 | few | CASSVTGAGSTEAFF | TGTGCCAGCAGTGTGACAGGGGCGGGTAGCACTGAAGCTTTCTTT
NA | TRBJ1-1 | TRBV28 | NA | CASSLVQGSTYTEAFF | TGTGCCAGCAGTTTAGTTCAGGGCAGTACGTACACTGAAGCTTTCTTT
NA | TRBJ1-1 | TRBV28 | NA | CASRLRDYRDTEAFF | TGTGCCAGCAGACTGCGTGATTACAGGGACACTGAAGCTTTCTTT
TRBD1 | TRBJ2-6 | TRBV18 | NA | CASSPGTGGSGANVLTF | TGTGCCAGCTCACCGGGGACAGGGGGATCTGGGGCCAACGTCCTGACTTTC
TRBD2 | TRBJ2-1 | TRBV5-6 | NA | CASSLVTSGANEQFF | TGTGCCAGCAGCTTGGTGACTAGCGGGGCCAATGAGCAGTTCTTC
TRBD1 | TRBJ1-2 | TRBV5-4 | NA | CASSPTGATLNYGYTF | TGTGCCAGCAGCCCGACAGGGGCCACCCTAAACTATGGCTACACCTTC
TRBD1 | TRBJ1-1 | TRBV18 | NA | CASSPPGTGETEAFF | TGTGCCAGCTCACCACCGGGGACAGGGGAGACTGAAGCTTTCTTT
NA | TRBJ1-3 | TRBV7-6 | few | CASSLVLAGQPAGNTIYF | TGTGCCAGCAGCTTAGTACTCGCGGGGCAGCCGGCCGGAAACACCATATATTTT
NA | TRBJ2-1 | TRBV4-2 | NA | CASSQDIRERALNEQFF | TGTGCCAGCAGCCAAGATATACGGGAGCGGGCCTTAAATGAGCAGTTCTTC
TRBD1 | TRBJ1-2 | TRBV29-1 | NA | CSVGDRGTSYGYTF | TGCAGCGTTGGAGACAGGGGGACGAGCTATGGCTACACCTTC
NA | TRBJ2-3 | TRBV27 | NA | CASRPQGREDTQYF | TGTGCCAGCAGACCACAGGGAAGAGAAGATACGCAGTATTTT
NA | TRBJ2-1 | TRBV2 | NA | CASKDGGSGEQFF | TGTGCCAGCAAAGATGGGGGGTCGGGTGAGCAGTTCTTC
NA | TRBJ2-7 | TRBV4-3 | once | CASSQWSSSYEQYF | TGCGCCAGCAGCCAGTGGTCGAGCTCCTACGAGCAGTACTTC
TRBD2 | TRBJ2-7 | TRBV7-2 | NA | CASSATSGGPYEQYF | TGTGCCAGCAGCGCGACTAGCGGGGGACCCTACGAGCAGTACTTC
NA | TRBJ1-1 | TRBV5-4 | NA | CASSFYGTEAFF | TGTGCCAGCAGCTTCTACGGGACTGAAGCTTTCTTT
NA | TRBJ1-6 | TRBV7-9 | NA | CASSPVTGNSPLHF | TGTGCCAGCAGCCCGGTGACGGGGAATTCACCCCTCCACTTT
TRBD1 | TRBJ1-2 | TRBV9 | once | CASSVGTGFYGYTF | TGTGCCAGCAGCGTGGGGACAGGATTTTATGGCTACACCTTC
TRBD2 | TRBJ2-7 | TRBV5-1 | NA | CASSPLAKAYEQYF | TGCGCCAGCAGCCCACTAGCGAAAGCGTACGAGCAGTACTTC
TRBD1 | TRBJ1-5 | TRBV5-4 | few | CASSFDRAQPQHF | TGTGCCAGCAGCTTTGACAGGGCGCAGCCCCAGCATTTT
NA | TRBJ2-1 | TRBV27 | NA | CASSLADLAGNEQFF | TGTGCCAGCAGTTTAGCAGACCTAGCAGGCAATGAGCAGTTCTTC
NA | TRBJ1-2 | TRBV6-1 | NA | CASSASPSGINSGYTF | TGTGCCAGCAGTGCCTCTCCGTCGGGTATTAACTCTGGCTACACCTTC
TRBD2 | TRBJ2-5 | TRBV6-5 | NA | CASSSGLADRETQYF | TGTGCCAGCAGTTCGGGACTAGCGGACCGTGAGACCCAGTACTTC
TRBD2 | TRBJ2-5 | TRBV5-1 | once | CASSFSGSGGETQYF | TGCGCCAGCAGCTTTAGCGGGAGTGGTGGGGAGACCCAGTACTTC
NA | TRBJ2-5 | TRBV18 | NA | CASSPQGQQETQYF | TGTGCCAGCTCACCTCAGGGCCAGCAAGAGACCCAGTACTTC
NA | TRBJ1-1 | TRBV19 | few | CASRRRVNTEAFF | TGTGCCAGTCGAAGACGGGTGAACACTGAAGCTTTCTTT
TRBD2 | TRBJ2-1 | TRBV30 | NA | CAWNSGGASAEQFF | TGTGCCTGGAACAGCGGGGGGGCGTCAGCTGAGCAGTTCTTC
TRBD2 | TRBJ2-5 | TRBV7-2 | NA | CASSRIGGIRETQYF | TGTGCCAGCAGCCGCATCGGGGGGATCCGGGAGACCCAGTACTTC
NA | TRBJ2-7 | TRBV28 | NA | CASSLNAGKYEQYF | TGTGCCAGCAGTTTAAATGCGGGGAAATACGAGCAGTACTTC
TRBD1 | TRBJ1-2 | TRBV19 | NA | CASSNTGGGDSYTF | TGTGCCAGTAGTAACACAGGGGGCGGAGATAGCTACACCTTC